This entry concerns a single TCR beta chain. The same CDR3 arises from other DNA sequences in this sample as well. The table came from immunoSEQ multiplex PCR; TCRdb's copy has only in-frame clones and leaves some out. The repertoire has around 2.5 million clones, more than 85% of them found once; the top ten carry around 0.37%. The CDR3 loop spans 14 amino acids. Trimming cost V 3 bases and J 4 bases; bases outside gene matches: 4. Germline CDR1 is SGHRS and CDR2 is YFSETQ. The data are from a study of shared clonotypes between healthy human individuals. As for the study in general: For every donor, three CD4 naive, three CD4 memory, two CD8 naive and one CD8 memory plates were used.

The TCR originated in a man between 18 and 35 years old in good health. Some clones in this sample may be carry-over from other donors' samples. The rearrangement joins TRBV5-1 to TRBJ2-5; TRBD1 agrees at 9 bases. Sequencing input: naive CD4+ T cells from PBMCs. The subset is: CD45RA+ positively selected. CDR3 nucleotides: TGCGCCAGCAGCTGGGGGACAGGGAGAGAGACCCAGTACTTC. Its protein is CASSWGTGRETQYF.